What follows is one TCR beta chain and its context. How the authors handled the data: Scientists estimated how many nucleated cells there were by amplifying reference gene primers. TCRdb's table, derived via immunoSEQ multiplex PCR, lists solely in-frame clones and lacks some. The V and J calls and clone size are taken from that table; D and trimming were inferred from the DNA. The table includes under 500,000 clones, 70% to 90% detected once. The data are from a study of blood T cell repertoires in COVID-19. Across the study: Whether acute or convalescent, the COVID-19 samples came from the United States, Italy and Spain. Sample material is recorded as cDNA or gDNA derived from T cells, B-cell-depleted T cells, or PBMCs.

Per germline, CDR1 SGHTA and CDR2 FQGNSA. The ends were cut back, 6 bases at V and 5 bases at J, with 8 bases in the middle. The CDR3 consists of 11 residues. This chain uses TRBV7-2 with TRBJ2-7; D not resolved. Sample: PBMCs or T cells enriched from blood (not recorded which). The clonotype originates from a woman aged 18-35 years with acute COVID-19. The CDR3 reads CASSRSHEQYF. In DNA form, the CDR3 reads TGTGCCAGCAGTAGATCGCACGAGCAGTACTTC.